The 18 T cell receptor beta chains in this list originate from one sample, sequenced in a study of tumor-infiltrating lymphocytes in primary liver carcinoma. Unsorted bulk tissue, about 17-34 mg of it, served as the source for co-extraction of RNA and DNA. The researchers produced TCR beta cDNA from approximately 460 ng total RNA with a constant-region primer. Amplification in three nested multiplex PCR rounds with slightly modified ARM-PCR gave rise to TCR beta libraries. Use of TRBV1-TRBV30 forward primers with a C-beta reverse primer characterized the first two PCR rounds, which lasted approximately 11 cycles each. Via MiXCR, TCRdb re-called the multiplex PCR reads, giving one row per CDR3 protein. Of about 120,000 distinct CDR3 sequences in the sample, about two thirds were seen once. The specimen sequenced was tumor-adjacent normal liver tissue. Receptor source: a woman aged 60-75 years with primary liver carcinoma and hepatitis B virus infection.

This clonotype has a count of ten or more. CDR3 sequence: CASRYLSGDNYEQYF. In DNA, the CDR3 is TGTGCCAGCAGATACCTTAGCGGAGACAACTACGAGCAGTACTTC. The chain has TRBV5-5 and TRBJ2-7; D perhaps matches TRBD2 (6 bases). Deletions cut 5 bases from V and 3 bases from J, with 18 bases between. Germline assignment: CDR1 SGHKS and CDR2 YYEKEE (reference sequence). This CDR3 spans 15 amino acids. The variable domain in full, with the rest retrieved from reference TRBV5-5 and TRBJ2-7, is DAGVTQSPTHLIKTRGQQVTLRCSPISGHKSVSWYQQVLGQGPQFIFQYYEKEERGRGNFPDRFSARQFPNYSSELNVNALLLGDSALYLCASRYLSGDNYEQYFGPGTRLTVT.

As concerns this clonotype: With a much larger clone just one base away, this may be a read error. The chain uses TRBV5-1 and TRBJ2-1; D not certain. Germline CDR1 is SGHRS and CDR2 is YFSETQ. The CDR3 sequence is 15 residues long. DNA for the CDR3: TGCGCCAGCAGCTTGGGGTGGAAGTCCTCCAATGAGCAGTTCTTC. Translating it yields CASSLGWKSSNEQFF. The variable domain in full, with the rest retrieved from reference TRBV5-1 and TRBJ2-1, is KAGVTQTPRYLIKTRGQQVTLSCSPISGHRSVSWYQQTPGQGLQFLFEYFSETQRNKGNFPGRFSGRQFSNSRSEMNVSTLELGDSALYLCASSLGWKSSNEQFFGPGTRLTVL.

Of note for this clonotype: Possible read error: a much larger clone is one base away. The V gene is TRBV7-8, the J gene TRBJ2-7, with D hard to call. CDR3 size: 13 residues. Trimming cost V 1 base and J 9 bases, with 13 bases left between them. In germline, CDR1 is SGHVS, CDR2 FQNEAQ. CDR3 residues: CASSLVDVDGQYF. In nucleotides, the CDR3 is TGTGCCAGCAGCTTAGTCGACGTCGACGGGCAGTACTTC.

The V gene is TRBV28, the J gene TRBJ1-5; D is unclear. Per germline, CDR1 MDHEN and CDR2 SYDVKM. Trimming left V 6 bases short and J 7 bases short, with 16 bases between. The CDR3 has 14 amino acids. The DNA of the CDR3 is TGTGCCAGCAGCCCGGGATCGCGGGTGCAGCCCCAGCATTTT. It specifies CASSPGSRVQPQHF.

This clonotype has a count of ten or more. The genes are TRBV28 and TRBJ2-5; D gene uncertain. The CDR3 is 15 amino acids. CDR1 MDHEN and CDR2 SYDVKM come from the germline V gene. V lost 7 bases and J 4 bases, leaving 19 bases between the germline ends. This CDR3 is CASNPVHPRGETQYF. CDR3 in DNA: TGTGCCAGCAACCCGGTCCACCCCCGAGGAGAGACCCAGTACTTC.

The chain joins TRBV11-2 to TRBJ2-1, with TRBD2 identical over 10 bases. Germline-derived CDR1 and CDR2 are SGHAT and FQNNGV. There are 13 residues in the CDR3. Unmatched junction bases numbered 11, after V lost 11 bases and J lost 10 bases. The CDR3 loop reads CAGSWTSGAEQFF. CDR3 in DNA: TGTGCCGGTAGCTGGACTAGCGGTGCAGAGCAGTTCTTC. The entire variable domain, with the rest obtained from reference TRBV11-2 and TRBJ2-1, is as follows: EAGVAQSPRYKIIEKRQSVAFWCNPISGHATLYWYQQILGQGPKLLIQFQNNGVVDDSQLPKDRFSAERLKGVDSTLKIQPAKLEDSAVYLCAGSWTSGAEQFFGPGTRLTVL.

On this clonotype: Just one base apart from a much larger clone, this may be a read error. The rearrangement links TRBV28 to TRBJ1-4; D gene unclear. Germline CDR1 is MDHEN and CDR2 is SYDVKM. The CDR3 extends over 13 amino acids. For the CDR3, the DNA is TGTGCCAGCAGTTCAGCGCCAGGTGAAAATCTGTTTTTT. It encodes CASSSAPGENLFF.

Details on this clonotype: Its ends do not fully match the called genes, so a read error is possible. The V call is TRBV11-2, the J call TRBJ2-5, with TRBD2 as a possible D gene (6 bases). This CDR3 comprises 12 residues. CDR1 and CDR2 (germline): SGHAT, FQNNGV. The chain's CDR3 is CTSRLDRETQYF. CDR3 coding DNA: TGTACCAGCAGATTAGATCGGGAGACCCAGTACTTT.

In the case of this clonotype: One end of the junction does not line up with germline, which may come from a read error. V is TRBV2 and J is TRBJ1-2; possible D gene TRBD1, 6 bases. CDR3 length equals 13 residues. Germline V CDR1 and CDR2: SNHLY, FYNNEI. The CDR3 sequence: CASSSGQGYGYNF. DNA of the CDR3: TGCGCCAGCAGTTCGGGACAAGGCTATGGCTACAACTTC.

To note about this clonotype: One junction end does not reproduce the germline sequence, and a read error may be involved. The chain joins TRBV7-8 to TRBJ2-1; 12 bases are shared with TRBD2. This CDR3 has 18 amino acids. From germline, CDR1 is SGHVS and CDR2 FQNEAQ. In DNA, the CDR3 is TGTGGCAGCAGCCCAAGGACTAGCGGGAAGGCCCTCTACAATGAGCAGTTCTTC. Amino acids: CGSSPRTSGKALYNEQFF.

With regard to this clonotype: This CDR3 is missing its conserved last phenylalanine or tryptophan, likely due to a read error. Because the CDR3's place on the DNA is in doubt, the DNA is left out and the CDR3 is given as listed by TCRdb. V usage is TRBV4-2 and J usage is TRBJ2-2; the D segment call TRBD2 is taken from the table without a DNA check. The germline V gene encodes CDR1 LGHNA and CDR2 YNFKEQ. The CDR3 is 16 amino acids long, termini counted. CDR3 residues: CASSQGASMNTGEMFY.

In regard to this clonotype: This CDR3 is missing its conserved last phenylalanine or tryptophan, likely due to a read error. This chain joins TRBV11-2 and TRBJ2-1; no clear D gene. The CDR3 contains 11 residues. The ends were cut back, 5 bases at V and 8 bases at J, with 7 bases in the middle. Looked up from germline, CDR1 is SGHAT and CDR2 is FQNNGV. The CDR3 region is CASSPDDEQFL. The DNA for the CDR3 is TGTGCCAGCAGCCCCGATGATGAGCAGTTCCTC.

This clonotype appeared a few times. The rearrangement joins TRBV7-3 to TRBJ2-5, with D unclear. The germline V gene has CDR1 SGHTA and CDR2 FQGTGA. There are 13 residues in the CDR3. V lost 0 bases to trimming and J lost 2 bases, with 4 bases between them. This CDR3 reads CASSLTTQETQYF. The CDR3 nucleotides read TGTGCCAGCAGCTTAACTACACAAGAGACCCAGTACTTC.

This clonotype was detected ten times or more. V usage is TRBV5-5 and J usage is TRBJ2-7; no reliable D call. Germline assignment: CDR1 SGHKS and CDR2 YYEKEE (reference sequence). The CDR3 loop spans 13 amino acids. Trimming stripped 0 bases from V and 4 bases from J, with 8 bases between. Here the CDR3 reads CASSLDGGYEQYF. The CDR3, as DNA: TGTGCCAGCAGCTTGGATGGCGGTTACGAGCAGTACTTC.

This clonotype has just one count. At one end, the junction sequence differs from germline, possibly due to a read error. The rearrangement links TRBV12-3 or TRBV12-4 to TRBJ1-3; D gene uncertain. The length of the CDR3 is 14 residues. The CDR3 reads CTSSFTASGNTIYF. As DNA, the CDR3 is TGTACCAGCAGTTTTACCGCCTCCGGAAACACCATATATTTT.

This clonotype is a singleton in its sample. The chain uses TRBV6-1 and TRBJ1-5; TRBD1 agrees at 8 bases. V was clipped by 6 bases and J by 12 bases; unmatched bases: 7. The CDR3 is made up of 12 amino acids. The germline CDR1 and CDR2 sequences are MNHNS and SASEGT. CDR3 bases: TGTGCCAGCAGGGACAGGGTGGTACTCCAGCATTTT. This codes for CASRDRVVLQHF.

This clonotype was found many times. The J gene is TRBJ1-4, the V gene TRBV12-3 or TRBV12-4; 7 bases fit TRBD1. This CDR3 spans 13 amino acids. Germline trimming cut 1 base from V and 7 bases from J; bases unmatched to any gene: 0. CDR3 nucleotides: TGTGCCAGCAGTTTAGGACAGGGTGAAAAACTGTTTTTT. It encodes CASSLGQGEKLFF.

This clonotype was recorded a few times. A clone one base away is much larger, so this may be a read error. V is TRBV4-1 and J is TRBJ1-1; tentatively, D is TRBD1 (6 bases). This CDR3 region has 18 residues. Germline loops: CDR1 MGHRA, CDR2 YSYEKL. V was clipped by 4 bases and J by 4 bases, with 25 bases between them. The CDR3 loop is CASSPTPDGTPLSTEAFF. CDR3 DNA: TGCGCCAGCAGCCCAACACCTGACGGGACACCTCTGAGCACTGAAGCTTTCTTT.